The clone carrying this TCR beta chain occurred a few times. Its antigen is currently unknown. The data were obtained in a study of identical twins' blood T cells. Study-wide results and caveats: Top TCRbeta clonotypes were shared more with twin than unrelated donors.

V shed 5 bases, J shed 4 bases, and the junction held 11 bases outside the gene matches. Germline V gene lookup returns CDR1 DFQATT and CDR2 SNEGSKA (reference sequence). The CDR3 is made up of 16 amino acids. TCRdb reanalysed the 5' RACE reads using MiXCR and keeps one entry per CDR3 protein. The top ten hold 6.1% of the sample, which has roughly 380,000 distinct CDR3 sequences, roughly 31% seen once. This sequence joins TRBV20-1 and TRBJ2-7; TRBD2 matches 13 bases. Sequencing used PBMCs. The sequence derives from a woman aged 18 to 55 in good health. The CDR3 DNA reads as TGCAGTGCTGGGGGCCTACTAGCGGGAGGGTCGTACGAGCAGTACTTC. This encodes CSAGGLLAGGSYEQYF.